The next 20 T cell receptor beta chains were all read from a single sample in a study of blood T cell repertoires in COVID-19. TCRdb's table, derived via immunoSEQ multiplex PCR, lists solely in-frame clones and lacks some. The table shows 95,000 to 150,000 clones, with roughly 85% occurring only once. Sequenced sample: peripheral blood. These receptors were taken from a man aged 35 to 55 with acute or convalescent COVID-19.

This chain uses TRBV15 with TRBJ2-2; 9 bases agree with TRBD1. V was clipped by 3 bases and J by 2 bases; unmatched bases: 4. The germline V gene encodes CDR1 LNHNV and CDR2 YYDKDF (reference sequence). The CDR3 extends over 16 amino acids. CDR3 DNA: TGTGCCACCAGCAGGCGGACAGGGGAAAACACCGGGGAGCTGTTTTTT. Translating it yields CATSRRTGENTGELFF.

V is TRBV3-1 (or the pseudogene TRBV3-2) and J is TRBJ2-1, with TRBD2 matching over 11 bases. The germline V gene encodes CDR1 LGHDT and CDR2 YNNKEL (reference sequence). The CDR3 has 17 residues. J gave up 4 bases and V 4 bases, and 9 bases lay outside the gene matches. CDR3 nucleotides: TGTGCCAGCAGCCCGTCCCCACTAGCGGGAGTATACAATGAGCAGTTCTTC. This codes for CASSPSPLAGVYNEQFF.

The V and J genes are TRBV19 and TRBJ2-4; possibly TRBD1 for D (6 bases). There are 17 residues in the CDR3. V lost 7 bases, J lost 0 bases, and 19 bases lay in between. Germline CDR1 and CDR2: LNHDA and SQIVND (reference sequence). CDR3 residues: CASTKTGTSLAKNIQYF. The CDR3 region has the DNA TGTGCCAGTACCAAAACCGGGACATCACTAGCCAAAAACATTCAGTACTTC. The variable domain in full, completed from reference TRBV19 and TRBJ2-4, reads DGGITQSPKYLFRKEGQNVTLSCEQNLNHDAMYWYRQDPGQGLRLIYYSQIVNDFQKGDIAEGYSVSREKKESFPLTVTSAQKNPTAFYLCASTKTGTSLAKNIQYFGAGTRLSVL.

This clone has just one count. V usage is TRBV11-3 and J usage is TRBJ2-7, with TRBD1 matching 9 bases. CDR1 is SGHNT and CDR2 is YENEEA in the germline V gene. V trimming: 2 bases; J trimming: 8 bases; junction bases outside the gene matches: 7. The CDR3 extends over 14 amino acids. The CDR3 is CASSLSSGQGKQYF. The CDR3 coding sequence is TGTGCCAGCAGCTTAAGTTCGGGACAGGGAAAGCAGTACTTC.

This chain connects TRBV19 to TRBJ1-3; D unresolved. V lost 6 bases and J 4 bases, leaving 4 bases between the germline ends. In germline, CDR1 is LNHDA, CDR2 SQIVND (reference sequence). The CDR3 has 11 residues. CDR3 protein: CASRQGNTIYF. CDR3 DNA sequence: TGTGCCAGTAGGCAGGGAAACACCATATATTTT. The full variable domain, its missing parts supplied by reference TRBV19 and TRBJ1-3, is DGGITQSPKYLFRKEGQNVTLSCEQNLNHDAMYWYRQDPGQGLRLIYYSQIVNDFQKGDIAEGYSVSREKKESFPLTVTSAQKNPTAFYLCASRQGNTIYFGEGSWLTVV.

V is TRBV5-1 and J is TRBJ2-5; 9 nucleotides agree with TRBD1. The V gene end was trimmed by 0 bases and the J gene end by 5 bases; junction bases not matched to a gene: 14. The CDR3 contains 18 residues. Germline lookup yields CDR1 SGHRS and CDR2 YFSETQ. This CDR3 is CASSLAVQGQGLLETQYF. Here the CDR3 DNA reads TGCGCCAGCAGCTTGGCCGTTCAAGGACAGGGGTTGTTGGAGACCCAGTACTTC.

V gene TRBV5-8 combines with J gene TRBJ1-4; D is perhaps TRBD1 (6 bases). Germline values: CDR1 SGHTS, CDR2 YDEGEE. The V gene lost 0 bases and the J gene lost 8 bases, with 14 bases spanning the gap. The CDR3 is made up of 15 amino acids. The CDR3 loop is CASSLGGRGWEKLFF. The DNA for the CDR3 is TGTGCCAGCAGCTTGGGCGGCAGGGGATGGGAAAAACTGTTTTTT. The full variable domain, rest sourced from reference TRBV5-8 and TRBJ1-4, is EAGVTQSPTHLIKTRGQQATLRCSPISGHTSVYWYQQALGLGLQFLLWYDEGEERNRGNFPPRFSGRQFPNYSSELNVNALELEDSALYLCASSLGGRGWEKLFFGSGTQLSVL.

The chain combines TRBV19 with TRBJ1-6; 9 bases line up with TRBD1. V was clipped by 5 bases and J by 9 bases; unmatched bases: 2. The CDR3 spans 13 residues. The germline V gene encodes CDR1 LNHDA and CDR2 SQIVND (reference sequence). CDR3 sequence reads: CASSDRGFSPLHF. The CDR3 nucleotides read TGTGCCAGTAGTGACAGGGGGTTTTCACCCCTCCACTTT. The entire variable domain, with the rest obtained from reference TRBV19 and TRBJ1-6, is as follows: DGGITQSPKYLFRKEGQNVTLSCEQNLNHDAMYWYRQDPGQGLRLIYYSQIVNDFQKGDIAEGYSVSREKKESFPLTVTSAQKNPTAFYLCASSDRGFSPLHFGNGTRLTVT.

The chain carries TRBV6-5 and TRBJ2-5; 12 nucleotides agree with TRBD2. The CDR3 length is 15 residues. CDR1 is MNHEY and CDR2 is SVGAGI in the germline V gene. Trimming took 5 bases from V and 6 from J; bases not matched to a gene: 7. CDR3 loop: CASSPQTSGGKTQYF. The CDR3 DNA reads TGTGCCAGCAGTCCCCAGACTAGCGGGGGCAAGACCCAGTACTTC.

V gene TRBV27 combines with J gene TRBJ1-1, with 12 bases that match TRBD1. V was pared by 2 bases and J by 3 bases, with 7 bases of the junction left unmatched. The CDR3 loop spans 17 amino acids. CDR1 is MNHEY, CDR2 SMNVEV, per germline (reference sequence). DNA for the CDR3: TGTGCCAGCAGTTTACACCGGGACAGGGGGCGAGACACTGAAGCTTTCTTT. This translates into CASSLHRDRGRDTEAFF.

The rearrangement uses TRBV19 and TRBJ2-5; 8 bases align to TRBD2. Germline lookup yields CDR1 LNHDA and CDR2 SQIVND (reference sequence). The CDR3 length is 15 residues. Unmatched junction bases numbered 6, after V lost 1 base and J lost 5 bases. The CDR3 loop is CASSIGTSGSETQYF. The CDR3 nucleotides are TGTGCCAGTAGTATAGGCACTAGCGGATCCGAGACCCAGTACTTC.

The gene calls are TRBV4-2 and TRBJ1-5, with 7 bases lining up with TRBD1. Germline CDR1 and CDR2: LGHNA and YNFKEQ. CDR3 length equals 17 residues. V was pared by 4 bases and J by 3 bases, with 12 bases of the junction left unmatched. The CDR3 DNA sequence: TGTGCCAGCAGCCCCCTGTTTGCGGGACAGTCCAATCAGCCCCAGCATTTT. It codes for CASSPLFAGQSNQPQHF.

The rearrangement uses TRBV6-2 or TRBV6-3 and TRBJ2-3; D perhaps matches TRBD2 (6 bases). Germline V gene lookup returns CDR1 MNHEY and CDR2 SVGEGT. Trimming left V 0 bases short and J 2 bases short, with 12 bases between. CDR3 size: 16 residues. CDR3 DNA sequence: TGTGCCAGCAGTTACTCTGCGGTAGCGGCCACAGATACGCAGTATTTT. The encoded protein is CASSYSAVAATDTQYF.

This chain uses TRBV7-9 with TRBJ2-7, with 9 bases that match TRBD1. The V gene's germline CDR1 is SEHNR and CDR2 FQNEAQ (reference sequence). The CDR3 length is 15 residues. V shed 5 bases and J 2 bases; nucleotides not matched to a gene: 7. CDR3 nucleotide sequence: TGTGCCAGCAGCCCGCCGGGACAGGGTACCTACGAGCAGTACTTC. Translating gives CASSPPGQGTYEQYF.

This chain links TRBV6-2 or TRBV6-3 with TRBJ1-1; TRBD1 aligns across 9 bases. The CDR3 covers 17 residues. Per germline, CDR1 MNHEY and CDR2 SVGEGT. V was clipped by 2 bases and J by 4 bases; unmatched bases: 11. The CDR3 DNA reads as TGTGCCAGCAGTTACAAAACCGGGACAGGGTTGGGCACTGAAGCTTTCTTT. Translation gives CASSYKTGTGLGTEAFF.

V is TRBV24-1 and J is TRBJ2-3; 9 nucleotides match TRBD1. Germline values: CDR1 KGHDR, CDR2 SFDVKD. The V and J ends lost 4 bases and 5 bases, in that order; junction bases with no gene match: 9. The CDR3 covers 16 residues. The CDR3, as DNA: TGTGCCACCAGTGACCCCGGACAGGGGCGGGGAGATACGCAGTATTTT. It encodes CATSDPGQGRGDTQYF.

The chain joins TRBV9 to TRBJ1-6, with D perhaps matching TRBD1 (6 bases). Germline lookup yields CDR1 SGDLS and CDR2 YYNGEE. Between the trimmed V and J ends, which lost 0 bases and 9 bases, there was a span of 16 bases. The CDR3 has 16 residues. CDR3 sequence (DNA): TGTGCCAGCAGCGTAGGGGGGGGCCGTGGTATTTCACCCCTCCACTTT. Protein: CASSVGGGRGISPLHF.

This sequence joins TRBV7-3 and TRBJ2-5; D might be TRBD2 (6 bases). This CDR3 is built from 14 residues. Germline-derived CDR1 and CDR2 are SGHTA and FQGTGA. The V and J ends lost 5 bases and 3 bases respectively, with 13 bases between them. DNA of the CDR3: TGTGCCAGCAGCGCGCGAGGAGGGGAAGAGACCCAGTACTTC. This sequence encodes CASSARGGEETQYF.

The chain has TRBV7-8 and TRBJ2-2; possibly TRBD1 for D (5 bases). Trimming shortened V by 8 bases and J by 5 bases, and 21 bases separated the two germline ends. The germline V gene encodes CDR1 SGHVS and CDR2 FQNEAQ. The CDR3 is 16 residues long. In DNA form, the CDR3 reads TGTGCCAGCGACAGTGCAAAGTCCGGTCGGACCGGGGAGCTGTTTTTT. This encodes CASDSAKSGRTGELFF.

This clone was seen only a few times. The rearrangement joins TRBV19 to TRBJ2-1, with 9 bases lining up with TRBD2. The junction had 20 bases not matched to a gene; V was cut back by 5 bases and J by 12 bases. Germline CDR1 is LNHDA and CDR2 is SQIVND (reference sequence). The CDR3 loop spans 17 amino acids. The CDR3 DNA sequence: TGTGCCAGTAGTCAGTCGCCCGGGACTAGCCTCACTGGGGGGCAGTTCTTC. This gives the protein CASSQSPGTSLTGGQFF. Filled out from reference TRBV19 and TRBJ2-1, the complete variable domain reads DGGITQSPKYLFRKEGQNVTLSCEQNLNHDAMYWYRQDPGQGLRLIYYSQIVNDFQKGDIAEGYSVSREKKESFPLTVTSAQKNPTAFYLCASSQSPGTSLTGGQFFGPGTRLTVL.